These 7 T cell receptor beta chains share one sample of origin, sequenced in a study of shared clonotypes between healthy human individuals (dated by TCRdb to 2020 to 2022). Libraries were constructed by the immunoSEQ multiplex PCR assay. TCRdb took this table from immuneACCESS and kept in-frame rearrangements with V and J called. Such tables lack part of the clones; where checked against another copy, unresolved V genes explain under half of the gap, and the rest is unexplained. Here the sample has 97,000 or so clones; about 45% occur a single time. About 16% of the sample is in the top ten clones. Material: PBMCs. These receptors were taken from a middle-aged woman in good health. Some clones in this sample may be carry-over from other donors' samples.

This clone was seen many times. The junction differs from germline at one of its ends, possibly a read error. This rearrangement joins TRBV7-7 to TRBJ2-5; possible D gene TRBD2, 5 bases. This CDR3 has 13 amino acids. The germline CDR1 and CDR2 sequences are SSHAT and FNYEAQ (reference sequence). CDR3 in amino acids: CASSLASQETQYF. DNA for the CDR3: TGTGCTAGCAGCTTAGCGTCCCAAGAGACCCAGTACTTC.

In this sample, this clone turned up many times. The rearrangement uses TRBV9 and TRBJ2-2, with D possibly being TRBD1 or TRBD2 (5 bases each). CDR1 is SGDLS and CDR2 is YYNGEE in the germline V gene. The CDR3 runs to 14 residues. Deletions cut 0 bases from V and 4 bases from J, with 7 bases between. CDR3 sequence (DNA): TGTGCCAGCAGCGTAGGGGGGTTCACCGGGGAGCTGTTTTTT. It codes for CASSVGGFTGELFF. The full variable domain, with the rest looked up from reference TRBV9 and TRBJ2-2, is DSGVTQTPKHLITATGQRVTLRCSPRSGDLSVYWYQQSLDQGLQFLIQYYNGEERAKGNILERFSAQQFPDLHSELNLSSLELGDSALYFCASSVGGFTGELFFGEGSRLTVL.

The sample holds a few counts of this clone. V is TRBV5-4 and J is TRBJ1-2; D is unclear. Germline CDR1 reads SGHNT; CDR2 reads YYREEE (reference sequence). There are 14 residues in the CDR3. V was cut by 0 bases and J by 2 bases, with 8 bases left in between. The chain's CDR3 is CASSLDGENYGYTF. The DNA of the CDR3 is TGTGCCAGCAGCTTGGACGGCGAAAACTATGGCTACACCTTC. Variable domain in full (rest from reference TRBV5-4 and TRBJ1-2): ETGVTQSPTHLIKTRGQQVTLRCSSQSGHNTVSWYQQALGQGPQFIFQYYREEENGRGNFPPRFSGLQFPNYSSELNVNALELDDSALYLCASSLDGENYGYTFGSGTRLTVV.

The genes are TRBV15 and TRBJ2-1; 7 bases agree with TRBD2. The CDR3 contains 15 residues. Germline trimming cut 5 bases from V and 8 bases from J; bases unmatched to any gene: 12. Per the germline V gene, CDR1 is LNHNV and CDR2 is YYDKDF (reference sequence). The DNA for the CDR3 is TGTGCCACCAGCCCCGGGGAGGGGATCGGGGATGAGCAGTTCTTC. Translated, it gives CATSPGEGIGDEQFF. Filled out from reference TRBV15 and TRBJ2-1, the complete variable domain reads DAMVIQNPRYQVTQFGKPVTLSCSQTLNHNVMYWYQQKSSQAPKLLFHYYDKDFNNEADTPDNFQSRRPNTSFCFLDIRSPGLGDTAMYLCATSPGEGIGDEQFFGPGTRLTVL.

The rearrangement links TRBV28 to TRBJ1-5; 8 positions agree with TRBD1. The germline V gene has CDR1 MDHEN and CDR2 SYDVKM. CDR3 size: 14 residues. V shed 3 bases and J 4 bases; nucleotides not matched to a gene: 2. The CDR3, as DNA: TGTGCCAGCAGTTTGACAGGGGTAAATCAGCCCCAGCATTTT. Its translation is CASSLTGVNQPQHF.

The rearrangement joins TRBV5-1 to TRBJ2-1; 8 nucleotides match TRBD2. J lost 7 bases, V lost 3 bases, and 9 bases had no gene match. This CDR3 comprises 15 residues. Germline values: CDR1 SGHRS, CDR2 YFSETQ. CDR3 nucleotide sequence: TGCGCCAGCAGCTCGGGACCCGGGGGGGAGAATGAGCAGTTCTTC. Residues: CASSSGPGGENEQFF.

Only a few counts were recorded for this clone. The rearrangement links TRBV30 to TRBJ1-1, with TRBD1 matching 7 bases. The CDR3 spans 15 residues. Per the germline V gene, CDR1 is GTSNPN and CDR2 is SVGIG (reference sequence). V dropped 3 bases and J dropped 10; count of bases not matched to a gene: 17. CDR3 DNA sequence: TGTGCCTGGAGATATCCTAACTTCCGGGACAGTGTAGCTTTCTTT. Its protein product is CAWRYPNFRDSVAFF.